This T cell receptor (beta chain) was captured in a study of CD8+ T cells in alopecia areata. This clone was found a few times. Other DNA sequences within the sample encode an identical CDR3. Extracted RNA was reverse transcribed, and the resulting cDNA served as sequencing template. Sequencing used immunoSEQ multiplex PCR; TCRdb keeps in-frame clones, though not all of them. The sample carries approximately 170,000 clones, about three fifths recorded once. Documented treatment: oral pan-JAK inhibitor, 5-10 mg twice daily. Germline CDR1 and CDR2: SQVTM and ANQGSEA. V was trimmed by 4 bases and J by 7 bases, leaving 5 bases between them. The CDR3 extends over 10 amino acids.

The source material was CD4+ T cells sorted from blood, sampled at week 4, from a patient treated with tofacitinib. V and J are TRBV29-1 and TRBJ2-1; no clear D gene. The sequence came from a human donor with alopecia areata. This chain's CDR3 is CSVGGNEQFF. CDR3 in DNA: TGCAGCGTTGGGGGAAATGAGCAGTTCTTC.